This T cell receptor (beta chain) appears in the sequencing data of a study of OX40 agonist ivuxolimab in advanced cancers. J gave up 5 bases and V 7 bases, and 5 bases lay outside the gene matches. The germline V gene has CDR1 SQVTM and CDR2 ANQGSEA. This CDR3 is 12 amino acids long. Only in-frame clones appear in the TCRdb table, and some are missing; sequencing was by immunoSEQ multiplex PCR. The sample shows about 51,000 clones, more than 70% of them seen only once. Patients with a history of autoimmune disease or on systemic immunosuppression were excluded. Blood sampling was done at baseline, cycle 4 day 1, and cycle 7 day 1.

Specimen: CD4+ or CD8+ T cells sorted from blood, collected in a trial of the OX40 agonist ivuxolimab. The clonotype originates from an adult with an advanced solid tumor such as melanoma, head and neck, liver or kidney cancer. This chain links TRBV29-1 with TRBJ2-1; 7 bases are a match to TRBD2. CDR3 sequence reads: CSESGINNEQFF. In DNA, the CDR3 is TGCAGCGAAAGCGGGATCAACAATGAGCAGTTCTTC.